This T cell receptor beta chain was retrieved from a study of blood T cells in healthy people across ages. The germline CDR1 and CDR2 sequences are MGHRA and YSYEKL. CDR3 length: 14 amino acids. V lost 0 bases to trimming and J lost 5 bases, with 8 bases between them. A second roughly 6 to 11 cycle PCR used barcoded and J-beta primers. TCRdb reanalysed the 5' RACE reads using MiXCR and keeps one entry per CDR3 protein. The table records 800,000 or so distinct CDR3 sequences, 25% of them present only once. These data were likewise used in another study, on T cells of mothers and their children.

The sequenced sample consisted of blood. The chain couples TRBV4-1 to TRBJ2-1; D is undetermined. The sequence derives from a boy younger than 18 in good health. The CDR3 is CASSQDGWDNEQFF. CDR3 DNA: TGCGCCAGCAGCCAAGATGGCTGGGACAATGAGCAGTTCTTC.